This passage covers 20 T cell receptor beta chains from one sample sequenced in a study of blood T cell repertoires in COVID-19. Clones were read by immunoSEQ multiplex PCR, and TCRdb kept only the in-frame ones, dropping some. The profile shows approximately 310,000 clones, over 75% of them singletons. What was sequenced was peripheral blood. All receptors come from a man aged 45-60 years with active or convalescent COVID-19.

This clone was detected only once. The chain is built from TRBV5-1 and TRBJ2-5; 8 bases are a match to TRBD1. Germline-derived CDR1 and CDR2 are SGHRS and YFSETQ. J lost 4 bases, V lost 3 bases, and 5 bases had no gene match. CDR3 length: 14 amino acids. The DNA for the CDR3 is TGCGCCAGCAGCTCCGGACAGGGTTCAGAGACCCAGTACTTC. Its translation: CASSSGQGSETQYF.

The chain combines TRBV7-8 with TRBJ1-5; TRBD1 might be the D (6 bases). CDR3 length: 16 amino acids. V was trimmed by 4 bases and J by 0 bases, leaving 13 bases between them. The V gene's germline CDR1 is SGHVS and CDR2 FQNEAQ. DNA for the CDR3: TGTGCCAGCAGCTCCGCCGACAGGAATAGCAATCAGCCCCAGCATTTT. Encoded protein: CASSSADRNSNQPQHF. Using reference TRBV7-8 and TRBJ1-5 for the parts outside the CDR3, the full variable domain is GAGVSQSPRYKVAKRGQDVALRCDPISGHVSLFWYQQALGQGPEFLTYFQNEAQLDKSGLPSDRFFAERPEGSVSTLKIQRTQQEDSAVYLCASSSADRNSNQPQHFGDGTRLSIL.

The J gene is TRBJ2-4, the V gene TRBV19; TRBD2 might be the D (5 bases). The germline gives CDR1 LNHDA, CDR2 SQIVND (reference sequence). Trimming cost V 7 bases and J 0 bases, with 10 bases left between them. CDR3 length: 14 residues. The CDR3 sequence: CASMKAEAKNIQYF. The DNA for the CDR3 is TGTGCCAGTATGAAAGCGGAAGCCAAAAACATTCAGTACTTC.

The rearrangement joins TRBV3-1 (or the pseudogene TRBV3-2) to TRBJ2-7; D perhaps matches TRBD2 (5 bases). The CDR3 is made up of 16 amino acids. Trimming removed 0 bases at V and 0 bases at J, with 12 bases between. Germline loops: CDR1 LGHDT, CDR2 YNNKEL (reference sequence). The CDR3 sequence: CASSQDWSGASYEQYF. The CDR3 coding sequence is TGTGCCAGCAGCCAAGATTGGAGCGGAGCCTCCTACGAGCAGTACTTC.

In this sample, this clone turned up a few times. The chain uses TRBV5-1 and TRBJ2-1; TRBD2 matches at 8 bases. This CDR3 has 15 residues. The germline CDR1 and CDR2 sequences are SGHRS and YFSETQ. V shed 1 base and J 8 bases; nucleotides not matched to a gene: 8. CDR3 protein: CASSLLAPAGDEQFF. In DNA, the CDR3 is TGCGCCAGCAGCTTGCTGGCTCCAGCGGGAGATGAGCAGTTCTTC.

The chain employs TRBV10-2 and TRBJ1-1; D not certain. V was shortened by 6 bases and J by 2 bases, with 4 bases between the two germline ends. The CDR3 runs to 11 residues. The V gene's germline CDR1 is WSHSY and CDR2 SAAADI. CDR3: CASSFNTEAFF. Here the CDR3 DNA reads TGCGCCAGCAGCTTCAACACTGAAGCTTTCTTT.

This clone was found once. The chain is built from TRBV5-8 and TRBJ2-2, with D tentatively TRBD1 (6 bases). CDR3 length: 13 amino acids. Per the germline V gene, CDR1 is SGHTS and CDR2 is YDEGEE. Trimming took off 5 bases at V and 6 bases at J, with 11 bases between the two ends. DNA for the CDR3: TGTGCCAGCAGTCGACAGGTCGCCGGGGAGCTGTTTTTT. This encodes CASSRQVAGELFF.

This chain uses TRBV4-3 with TRBJ1-2; D is uncertain. Trimming stripped 0 bases from V and 5 bases from J, with 13 bases between. The CDR3 extends over 15 amino acids. Germline V gene data show CDR1 as LGHNA and CDR2 as YSLEER. The CDR3 DNA follows: TGCGCCAGCAGCCAAGACAGTGGCAGGCCTTATGGCTACACCTTC. This codes for CASSQDSGRPYGYTF.

A single count supports this clone. This sequence joins TRBV5-4 and TRBJ1-5, with 8 positions matching TRBD1. This CDR3 has 15 residues. CDR1 and CDR2 (germline): SGHNT, YYREEE (reference sequence). With 5 bases clipped from V and 0 bases from J, the junction kept 4 bases outside the gene matches. The CDR3 reads CASSPGQGSNQPQHF. CDR3 sequence (DNA): TGTGCCAGCAGTCCCGGACAGGGTAGCAATCAGCCCCAGCATTTT.

The rearrangement uses TRBV30 and TRBJ2-7, with D tentatively TRBD2 (6 bases). The CDR3 is 13 residues long. CDR1 is GTSNPN, CDR2 SVGIG, per germline (reference sequence). With 2 bases removed from V and 6 bases from J, the gap between germline ends came to 14 bases. In DNA, the CDR3 is TGTGCCTGGAGTAGGGAGACGGAGGGCGAGCAGTACTTC. Translated: CAWSRETEGEQYF.

The J gene is TRBJ1-1, the V gene TRBV10-3, with TRBD1 matching 7 bases. The CDR3 consists of 15 residues. CDR1 and CDR2 (germline): ENHRY, SYGVKD. The ends lost 6 bases at V and 4 bases at J; junction bases unmatched: 11. Here the CDR3 reads CAIRNIGGAGTEAFF. CDR3 coding DNA: TGTGCCATCAGGAATATAGGGGGCGCGGGCACTGAAGCTTTCTTT.

This sequence joins TRBV5-6 and TRBJ2-3; possible D gene TRBD2, 5 bases. The ends were cut back, 1 base at V and 6 bases at J, with 6 bases in the middle. CDR1 and CDR2 (germline): SGHDT, YYEEEE. The CDR3 spans 12 residues. CDR3 region: CASSLPGDTQYF. CDR3 bases: TGTGCCAGCAGCTTGCCGGGGGATACGCAGTATTTT.

This chain uses TRBV2 with TRBJ1-2, with 8 nucleotides matching TRBD1. This CDR3 is 13 amino acids long. In germline, CDR1 is SNHLY, CDR2 FYNNEI. The trim removed 6 bases at V and 8 bases at J, leaving 8 bases unmatched. The CDR3 DNA follows: TGTGCCAGCAGCCGGACAGGGCGTGACGGCTACACCTTC. As protein: CASSRTGRDGYTF.

The chain employs TRBV19 and TRBJ2-1, with 7 bases identical to TRBD2. Germline loops: CDR1 LNHDA, CDR2 SQIVND (reference sequence). V gave up 6 bases and J gave up 1 base; unmatched junction bases: 6. The CDR3 contains 15 residues. CDR3 in DNA: TGTGCCAGTAGGAAGAGCGGGGCATCCTACAATGAGCAGTTCTTC. Amino acid sequence: CASRKSGASYNEQFF.

The chain uses TRBV28 and TRBJ1-4; 7 nucleotides line up with TRBD1. V shed 4 bases and J 6 bases; nucleotides not matched to a gene: 8. CDR3 length: 15 residues. The germline V gene encodes CDR1 MDHEN and CDR2 SYDVKM. CDR3 sequence: CASSWRDSLHEKLFF. CDR3 nucleotides: TGTGCCAGCAGTTGGAGGGACAGTCTTCATGAAAAACTGTTTTTT. The variable domain in full, with the rest retrieved from reference TRBV28 and TRBJ1-4, is DVKVTQSSRYLVKRTGEKVFLECVQDMDHENMFWYRQDPGLGLRLIYFSYDVKMKEKGDIPEGYSVSREKKERFSLILESASTNQTSMYLCASSWRDSLHEKLFFGSGTQLSVL.

The chain joins TRBV5-6 to TRBJ2-1; 8 bases match TRBD2. The V segment lost 0 bases and the J segment 7 bases; nucleotides outside the gene matches: 6. This CDR3 is built from 15 residues. CDR1 SGHDT and CDR2 YYEEEE come from the germline V gene. CDR3 sequence reads: CASSLAGGARNEQFF. DNA of the CDR3: TGTGCCAGCAGCTTGGCCGGGGGGGCTAGGAATGAGCAGTTCTTC.

In its sample, this clone was seen once. The rearrangement links TRBV7-8 to TRBJ2-7; 8 positions agree with TRBD2. The CDR3 sequence is 16 residues long. Looked up from germline, CDR1 is SGHVS and CDR2 is FQNEAQ. Trimming took 5 bases from V and 2 from J; bases not matched to a gene: 11. CDR3: CASSPPGLAGPYEQYF. CDR3 sequence (DNA): TGTGCCAGCAGCCCCCCCGGTCTAGCGGGTCCCTACGAGCAGTACTTC.

This chain's CDR3 is CASSRQGLSGETQYF. DNA of the CDR3: TGTGCCAGCAGTCGCCAGGGGCTATCAGGGGAGACCCAGTACTTC. The chain employs TRBV6-5 and TRBJ2-5; possible D gene TRBD1, 6 bases. Trimming took off 5 bases at V and 5 bases at J, with 18 bases between the two ends. The CDR3 runs 15 residues. Germline CDR1 MNHEY, CDR2 SVGAGI.

The chain is built from TRBV28 and TRBJ2-2, with D possibly matching TRBD1 (6 bases). V gave up 6 bases and J gave up 7 bases, with 18 bases separating them. The V gene's germline CDR1 is MDHEN and CDR2 SYDVKM. This CDR3 comprises 15 residues. The CDR3 sequence is CASRTGQVGGGELFF. Here the CDR3 DNA reads TGTGCCAGCAGGACGGGACAAGTGGGTGGCGGGGAGCTGTTTTTT.

This sequence joins TRBV10-2 and TRBJ1-2; tentatively, D is TRBD1 (5 bases). CDR1 is WSHSY, CDR2 SAAADI, per germline. The CDR3 spans 12 residues. Trimming stripped 9 bases from V and 4 bases from J, with 12 bases between. The CDR3 DNA follows: TGCGCCAGTACTGATGACAGCTATGGCTACACCTTC. Its translation is CASTDDSYGYTF.